This entry describes one TCR beta chain. The entry originates in a study of blood T cell repertoires in COVID-19. Clones were sequenced by immunoSEQ multiplex PCR, and TCRdb holds only the in-frame ones, with some missing. The sample holds about 200,000 clones, 80% to 90% seen once. Those enrolled, adults aged about 18 to 95 years, came from 24 US areas. Between the trimmed V and J ends, which lost 1 base and 4 bases, there was a span of 13 bases. CDR1 is ENHRY and CDR2 is SYGVKD in the germline V gene. The CDR3 length is 16 residues. This clonotype was sampled from a young woman who had recovered from COVID-19. The source material was PBMCs or T cells enriched from blood (not recorded which). The chain links TRBV10-3 to TRBJ2-2; no clear D. The CDR3 bases are TGTGCCATCAGTGAGTTTGACTCGTCGATCACCGGGGAGCTGTTTTTT. Its protein product is CAISEFDSSITGELFF.